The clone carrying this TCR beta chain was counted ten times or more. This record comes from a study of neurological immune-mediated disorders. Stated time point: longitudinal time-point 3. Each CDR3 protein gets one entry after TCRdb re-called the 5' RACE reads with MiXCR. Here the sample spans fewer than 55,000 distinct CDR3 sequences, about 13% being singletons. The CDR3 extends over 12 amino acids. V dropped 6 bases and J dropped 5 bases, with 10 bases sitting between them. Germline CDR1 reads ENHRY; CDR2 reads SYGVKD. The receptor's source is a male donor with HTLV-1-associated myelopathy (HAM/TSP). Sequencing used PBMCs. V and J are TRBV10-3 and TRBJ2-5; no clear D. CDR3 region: CAISVAKETQYF. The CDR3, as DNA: TGTGCCATCAGCGTGGCGAAGGAGACCCAGTACTTC.